This TCR beta chain was recovered during a study of T cell responses to AZD1222 COVID-19 vaccine. Generated by immunoSEQ multiplex PCR, the TCRdb table keeps only in-frame clones and is missing some. The sample shows around 99,000 clones, about nine tenths of them seen only once. The CDR3 is 13 amino acids. Trimming pared 3 bases from V and 1 base from J, leaving 6 bases between. CDR1 is KGHSH, CDR2 LQKENI, per germline. This TCR derives from an adult in good health. V usage is TRBV18 and J usage is TRBJ1-2; D is unresolved. The material was peripheral blood, obtained on day 0 of AZD1222 vaccination. CDR3 protein: CASSPDGNYGYTF. The CDR3 DNA is TGTGCCAGCTCACCCGACGGTAACTATGGCTACACCTTC.